These 21 T cell receptor beta chains share one sample of origin, sequenced in a study of T cell responses to AZD1222 COVID-19 vaccine. The data were produced by immunoSEQ multiplex PCR, yet TCRdb's version contains in-frame clones alone and is incomplete. The table has about 130,000 clones, about 90% seen once; the top ten hold 7.6%. Source: peripheral blood, taken on day 0 of AZD1222 vaccination. These receptors were obtained from an adult in good health.

V gene TRBV27 combines with J gene TRBJ1-6; D gene unclear. V lost 3 bases and J 10 bases, leaving 7 bases between the germline ends. This CDR3 contains 12 residues. Germline V CDR1 and CDR2: MNHEY, SMNVEV (reference sequence). CDR3 loop: CASSFPLSPLHF. The CDR3 bases are TGTGCCAGCAGTTTCCCCCTCTCACCCCTCCACTTT.

The chain uses TRBV13 and TRBJ1-6; D gene ambiguous. The germline CDR1 and CDR2 sequences are PRHDT and FYEKMQ (reference sequence). Trimming cost V 4 bases and J 9 bases, with 16 bases left between them. The CDR3 has 15 amino acids. The CDR3 loop reads CASSSMTTVGSPLHF. DNA of the CDR3: TGTGCCAGCAGCTCAATGACCACGGTCGGTTCACCCCTCCACTTT.

This clone was recorded only once. Written as DNA, the CDR3 is TGTGCCAGCTCAGTAAACAGGGACACTGAAGCTTTCTTT. Translated, it gives CASSVNRDTEAFF. The chain recombines TRBV18 with TRBJ1-1; D possibly corresponds to TRBD1 (6 bases). The CDR3 has 13 residues. Germline lookup yields CDR1 KGHSH and CDR2 LQKENI. Trimming cost V 5 bases and J 3 bases, with 10 bases left between them.

The chain combines TRBV7-9 with TRBJ1-4; D call uncertain. The germline V gene encodes CDR1 SEHNR and CDR2 FQNEAQ (reference sequence). The CDR3 consists of 11 residues. V lost 2 bases and J lost 7, with 2 bases in between. The CDR3 protein is CASSLSEKLFF. In nucleotides, the CDR3 is TGTGCCAGCAGCTTAAGTGAAAAACTGTTTTTT.

The chain joins TRBV18 to TRBJ2-1; no clear D gene. The CDR3 has 13 residues. In germline, CDR1 is KGHSH, CDR2 LQKENI. Trimming took 0 bases from V and 10 from J, leaving 10 bases between them. CDR3 amino acids: CASSPPLSGEQFF. CDR3 coding DNA: TGTGCCAGCTCACCACCGCTCAGTGGCGAGCAGTTCTTC. Full variable domain (remainder filled in from reference TRBV18 and TRBJ2-1): NAGVMQNPRHLVRRRGQEARLRCSPMKGHSHVYWYRQLPEEGLKFMVYLQKENIIDESGMPKERFSAEFPKEGPSILRIQQVVRGDSAAYFCASSPPLSGEQFFGPGTRLTVL.

J is TRBJ1-5 and V is TRBV7-2; TRBD1 aligns across 8 bases. With V trimmed by 1 base and J by 10 bases, 3 bases remained unmatched. Looked up from germline, CDR1 is SGHTA and CDR2 is FQGNSA. The CDR3 length is 13 residues. The CDR3 protein is CASSLGDRKPQHF. DNA for the CDR3: TGTGCCAGCAGCTTAGGGGACAGGAAACCCCAGCATTTT.

The chain combines TRBV6-4 with TRBJ1-5, with D tentatively TRBD1 (5 bases). V lost 3 bases and J 3 bases, leaving 12 bases between the germline ends. Germline CDR1 reads MRHNA; CDR2 reads SNTAGT. This CDR3 is 15 amino acids long. Here the CDR3 DNA reads TGTGCCAGCAGTGAGGTTTCCAGGGCCAATCAGCCCCAGCATTTT. As protein: CASSEVSRANQPQHF.

The genes are TRBV5-1 and TRBJ1-2; the D gene is possibly TRBD1 (6 bases). The length of the CDR3 is 15 residues. V was cut by 0 bases and J by 8 bases, with 17 bases left in between. In germline, CDR1 is SGHRS, CDR2 YFSETQ. CDR3 DNA: TGCGCCAGCAGCTTGGGCCCCACAGGGACGGGCGGCTACACCTTC. It is translated as CASSLGPTGTGGYTF.

V and J are TRBV28 and TRBJ1-5; D ambiguous. Trimming pared 5 bases from V and 7 bases from J, leaving 9 bases between. The germline V gene has CDR1 MDHEN and CDR2 SYDVKM. This CDR3 is built from 12 residues. The CDR3 DNA follows: TGTGCCAGCAGTCTAGAATACCAGCCCCAGCATTTT. Translated, it gives CASSLEYQPQHF.

J is TRBJ1-1 and V is TRBV6-5; D is perhaps TRBD1 (6 bases). The CDR3 consists of 13 residues. The V gene's germline CDR1 is MNHEY and CDR2 SVGAGI. V was clipped by 7 bases and J by 1 base, with 10 bases between them. The CDR3 here is CASKGTPNTEAFF. CDR3 nucleotides: TGTGCCAGCAAAGGGACACCGAACACTGAAGCTTTCTTT.

CDR3 sequence reads: CASSPATDGREPQHF. CDR3 nucleotide sequence: TGTGCCAGCTCACCAGCCACGGACGGGAGGGAGCCCCAGCATTTT. The V gene is TRBV18, the J gene TRBJ1-5; no clear D gene. The CDR3 is made up of 15 amino acids. Trimming removed 2 bases at V and 8 bases at J, with 16 bases between. The germline V gene encodes CDR1 KGHSH and CDR2 LQKENI.

The chain links TRBV5-1 to TRBJ1-2, with D unclear. V was pared by 0 bases and J by 1 base, with 10 bases between. Germline V gene sequence: CDR1 SGHRS, CDR2 YFSETQ. The CDR3 consists of 15 residues. As DNA, the CDR3 is TGCGCCAGCAGCTTGGAGGCAGGAATTAACTATGGCTACACCTTC. Residues: CASSLEAGINYGYTF.

The rearrangement joins TRBV5-1 to TRBJ2-7; D remains unclear. This CDR3 has 17 amino acids. Germline V gene data show CDR1 as SGHRS and CDR2 as YFSETQ. Deletions cut 0 bases from V and 7 bases from J, with 23 bases between. CDR3 loop: CASSLEAAARLNGEQYF. For the CDR3, the DNA is TGCGCCAGCAGCTTGGAGGCCGCGGCCAGACTGAACGGGGAGCAGTACTTC.

The chain uses TRBV5-8 and TRBJ2-7, with 8 bases that match TRBD1. Trimming took 5 bases from V and 4 from J; bases not matched to a gene: 5. CDR3 length: 13 amino acids. Germline V gene lookup returns CDR1 SGHTS and CDR2 YDEGEE. The CDR3 DNA reads TGTGCCAGCAGTTCGGACAGGGCGTACGAGCAGTACTTC. It encodes CASSSDRAYEQYF. The full variable domain, in which reference TRBV5-8 and TRBJ2-7 provide the parts outside the CDR3, is EAGVTQSPTHLIKTRGQQATLRCSPISGHTSVYWYQQALGLGLQFLLWYDEGEERNRGNFPPRFSGRQFPNYSSELNVNALELEDSALYLCASSSDRAYEQYFGPGTRLTVT.

The rearrangement links TRBV2 to TRBJ2-7; TRBD1 or TRBD2 may be the D gene (5 bases each). Germline V gives CDR1 SNHLY, CDR2 FYNNEI. Trimming removed 9 bases at V and 4 bases at J, with 19 bases between. The CDR3 extends over 14 amino acids. The CDR3 is CASALLGTKYEQYF. The CDR3 nucleotides are TGTGCCAGTGCCTTGCTAGGGACGAAGTACGAGCAGTACTTC.

V usage is TRBV12-3 or TRBV12-4 and J usage is TRBJ1-1; 7 bases align to TRBD1. The CDR3 extends over 13 amino acids. The V segment lost 4 bases and the J segment 11 bases; nucleotides outside the gene matches: 10. The CDR3, as DNA: TGTGCCAGCAGTTCCACAGGGGCCCATGAGGCTTTCTTT. This gives the protein CASSSTGAHEAFF.

This chain uses TRBV6-2 or TRBV6-3 with TRBJ2-3, with 11 bases fitting TRBD2. Trimming removed 2 bases from V and 2 bases from J; junction bases left unmatched: 6. In germline, CDR1 is MNHEY, CDR2 SVGEGT. CDR3 size: 17 residues. CDR3 sequence (DNA): TGTGCCAGCAGTTACCTCCTACTAGCGGGGGCCACAGATACGCAGTATTTT. The encoded protein is CASSYLLLAGATDTQYF.

This CDR3 is CASSPPGRLRPEAFF. The CDR3, as DNA: TGTGCCAGCAGTCCCCCGGGACGACTACGACCTGAAGCTTTCTTT. The chain has TRBV6-5 and TRBJ1-1, with D perhaps matching TRBD1 (5 bases). The CDR3 extends over 15 amino acids. Germline loops: CDR1 MNHEY, CDR2 SVGAGI. Trimming removed 5 bases from V and 6 bases from J, with 19 bases in between.

The chain links TRBV5-4 to TRBJ1-3; 8 bases map to TRBD1. V dropped 3 bases and J dropped 3; count of bases not matched to a gene: 14. Looked up from germline, CDR1 is SGHNT and CDR2 is YYREEE (reference sequence). The CDR3 has 18 residues. CDR3 loop: CASSSGGGQGSFGNTIYF. In nucleotides, the CDR3 is TGTGCCAGCAGCTCCGGTGGAGGACAGGGAAGTTTTGGAAACACCATATATTTT.

The rearrangement uses TRBV7-9 and TRBJ1-6; tentative D call: TRBD1 (5 bases). The CDR3 is 15 residues long. The ends were cut back, 5 bases at V and 3 bases at J, with 11 bases in the middle. The germline CDR1 and CDR2 sequences are SEHNR and FQNEAQ (reference sequence). Here the CDR3 DNA reads TGTGCCAGCAGCACCAGGGTCCTCTATAATTCACCCCTCCACTTT. The encoded protein is CASSTRVLYNSPLHF.

This clone was recorded once. J is TRBJ1-1 and V is TRBV30; the D gene is possibly TRBD1 (6 bases). V was shortened by 2 bases and J by 1 base, with 11 bases between the two germline ends. Germline V lookup: CDR1 GTSNPN, CDR2 SVGIG (reference sequence). This CDR3 is 14 amino acids long. CDR3 coding DNA: TGTGCCTGGAGTACCTTGGACAGGAACACTGAAGCTTTCTTT. Translating it yields CAWSTLDRNTEAFF.